The 32 T cell receptor beta chains reported below all come from one sample, sequenced in a study of human T cells and chemical hapten exposure. Time point here: patch test 2, 6 weeks after DPC sensitization. The treatment: therapeutic diphenylcyclopropenone sensitization with weekly scalp DPC. TCRdb fed the RACE reads into MiXCR, producing one record per CDR3 protein. In the table there are about 100,000 distinct CDR3 sequences, around 10% of which are singletons. Sample: whole blood, taken in connection with sensitization to the hapten diphenylcyclopropenone (DPC). The receptors originated from a woman aged 40 to 50 with alopecia areata. Some clones in this sample may be carry-over from other donors' samples.

This clonotype was seen only a few times. V is TRBV25-1 and J is TRBJ1-1, with TRBD1 as a possible D gene (5 bases). Per the germline V gene, CDR1 is MGHDK and CDR2 is SYGVNS. V lost 5 bases, J lost 11 bases, and 27 bases lay in between. The CDR3 has 16 amino acids. The CDR3 region has the DNA TGTGCCAGCAGTTTACGAGGGGCGACCGGAGGAGCTGTGGCTTTCTTT. Amino acid sequence: CASSLRGATGGAVAFF.

At least ten counts were recorded for this clonotype. The chain recombines TRBV20-1 with TRBJ1-2, with unresolved D. The CDR3 loop spans 14 amino acids. Per the germline V gene, CDR1 is DFQATT and CDR2 is SNEGSKA (reference sequence). V lost 3 bases, J lost 4 bases, and 15 bases lay in between. The CDR3: CSARELEGLYGYTF. CDR3 DNA sequence: TGCAGTGCTAGGGAATTGGAAGGGCTCTATGGCTACACCTTC.

J is TRBJ1-4 and V is TRBV4-3; weak D call: TRBD1 (6 bases). The germline CDR1 and CDR2 sequences are LGHNA and YSLEER. The CDR3 length is 16 residues. Trimming stripped 0 bases from V and 7 bases from J, with 15 bases between. DNA for the CDR3: TGCGCCAGCAGCCAAGATCTGGCAGGGGAGGGTGAAAAACTGTTTTTT. It specifies CASSQDLAGEGEKLFF.

This chain links TRBV9 with TRBJ2-7, with TRBD2 matching over 11 bases. This CDR3 is 17 amino acids long. With V trimmed by 0 bases and J by 2 bases, 7 bases remained unmatched. Germline CDR1 reads SGDLS; CDR2 reads YYNGEE. The CDR3 sequence: CASSVATGTSGPYEQYF. The CDR3 DNA reads TGTGCCAGCAGCGTAGCTACGGGGACTAGCGGTCCCTACGAGCAGTACTTC.

This clonotype was observed many times. The genes are TRBV5-8 and TRBJ2-7, with 8 bases lining up with TRBD2. The CDR3 is made up of 15 amino acids. With 3 bases clipped from V and 0 bases from J, the junction kept 5 bases outside the gene matches. Germline V gene lookup returns CDR1 SGHTS and CDR2 YDEGEE. CDR3 sequence reads: CASSSRLATSYEQYF. The CDR3 bases are TGTGCCAGCAGCTCACGACTAGCGACCTCCTACGAGCAGTACTTC. Supplemented by reference TRBV5-8 and TRBJ2-7, the full variable domain reads EAGVTQSPTHLIKTRGQQATLRCSPISGHTSVYWYQQALGLGLQFLLWYDEGEERNRGNFPPRFSGRQFPNYSSELNVNALELEDSALYLCASSSRLATSYEQYFGPGTRLTVT.

This clonotype was counted between two and nine times. The junction and the germline gene differ at one end; a read error may be behind it. This chain uses TRBV11-2 with TRBJ1-1; no clear D. The CDR3 has 14 amino acids. From germline, CDR1 is SGHAT and CDR2 FQNNGV. CDR3 loop: CASSFFGVSTEVFF. The CDR3 nucleotides read TGTGCCAGCAGCTTTTTTGGGGTATCCACTGAAGTTTTCTTT.

Turning to this clonotype: Being one base from a much bigger clone, this may be a read error. The V call is TRBV6-2 or TRBV6-3, the J call TRBJ1-1; D unclear. Germline CDR1 reads MNHEY; CDR2 reads SVGEGT. This CDR3 spans 13 amino acids. Trimming removed 4 bases at V and 7 bases at J, with 13 bases between. The CDR3 DNA reads TGTGCCAGCAGTTCTCGGCCCTCGAGTGAAGCTTTCTTT. This encodes CASSSRPSSEAFF.

V is TRBV28 and J is TRBJ1-2; D gene uncertain. This CDR3 is 12 amino acids long. Germline-derived CDR1 and CDR2 are MDHEN and SYDVKM. Trimming removed 8 bases from V and 1 base from J, with 8 bases in between. The CDR3 protein is CASVEVNYGYTF. CDR3 coding DNA: TGTGCCAGCGTAGAAGTTAACTATGGCTACACCTTC.

This chain joins TRBV20-1 and TRBJ2-1; no clear D gene. V was pared by 0 bases and J by 5 bases, with 8 bases between. CDR1 and CDR2 from the germline V gene are DFQATT and SNEGSKA (reference sequence). The CDR3 is 13 amino acids. In DNA form, the CDR3 reads TGCAGTGCTAGAGATGTAAGAAACAATGAGCAGTTCTTC. It encodes CSARDVRNNEQFF.

This clonotype occurred many times. The rearrangement uses TRBV7-2 and TRBJ2-5, with a tentative D call TRBD2 (5 bases). The V end was cut by 5 bases, the J end by 5 bases, with 6 bases between. CDR1 SGHTA and CDR2 FQGNSA come from the germline V gene. This CDR3 is built from 11 residues. CDR3: CASSPGETQYF. CDR3 nucleotide sequence: TGTGCCAGCAGCCCGGGGGAGACCCAGTACTTC. Full variable domain (missing parts from reference TRBV7-2 and TRBJ2-5): GAGVSQSPSNKVTEKGKDVELRCDPISGHTALYWYRQSLGQGLEFLIYFQGNSAPDKSGLPSDRFSAERTGGSVSTLTIQRTQQEDSAVYLCASSPGETQYFGPGTRLLVL.

This clonotype was counted only a few times. The J gene is TRBJ2-4, the V gene TRBV3-1; 12 bases are a match to TRBD2. This CDR3 spans 16 amino acids. The V and J ends lost 1 base and 8 bases, in that order; junction bases with no gene match: 6. Germline V gives CDR1 LGHDT, CDR2 YNNKEL (reference sequence). The CDR3, as DNA: TGTGCCAGCAGCCAAGTTGCTAGCGGGGGGGAATACATTCAGTACTTC. Translation gives CASSQVASGGEYIQYF.

This clonotype was recorded a few times. The rearrangement uses TRBV11-2 and TRBJ1-6; the match to TRBD1 covers 7 bases. Germline-derived CDR1 and CDR2 are SGHAT and FQNNGV. V lost 5 bases to trimming and J lost 10 bases; unmatched junction nucleotides: 5. The CDR3 is 13 amino acids. Here the CDR3 DNA reads TGTGCCAGCAGCCCGACGACAGGGTCACCCCTCCACTTT. Amino acids: CASSPTTGSPLHF.

The gene calls are TRBV7-8 and TRBJ2-3, with TRBD1 as a possible D gene (6 bases). Germline CDR1 and CDR2: SGHVS and FQNEAQ. There are 14 residues in the CDR3. V lost 5 bases to trimming and J lost 3 bases, with 12 bases between them. The CDR3, as DNA: TGTGCCAGCAGCCCGATGCAGGGGACAGATACGCAGTATTTT. Translated, it gives CASSPMQGTDTQYF.

The chain uses TRBV12-3 or TRBV12-4 and TRBJ1-1, with D possibly being TRBD1 (5 bases). This CDR3 contains 13 residues. Between the trimmed V and J ends, which lost 1 base and 7 bases, there was a span of 10 bases. The CDR3 loop is CASSLVSGGEAFF. The CDR3 nucleotides read TGTGCCAGCAGTTTAGTATCGGGGGGTGAAGCTTTCTTT.

This clonotype was counted ten times or more. The chain links TRBV5-4 to TRBJ1-5, with D unresolved. The CDR3 contains 12 residues. Germline values: CDR1 SGHNT, CDR2 YYREEE (reference sequence). The V end lost 3 bases, the J end lost 10 bases, and 11 bases lay between the germline ends. CDR3 loop: CASSSPGSPQHF. CDR3 sequence (DNA): TGTGCCAGCAGCTCGCCCGGGTCCCCCCAGCATTTT.

This clonotype showed up many times. CDR3 in amino acids: CASRDRAPPYEQYF. Written as DNA, the CDR3 is TGTGCCAGCAGAGACAGGGCCCCACCCTACGAGCAGTACTTC. This chain links TRBV27 with TRBJ2-7, with 7 bases lining up with TRBD1. Germline CDR1 MNHEY, CDR2 SMNVEV (reference sequence). With 6 bases clipped from V and 2 bases from J, the junction kept 7 bases outside the gene matches. This CDR3 comprises 14 residues.

This clonotype was detected a few times. In DNA, the CDR3 is TGCGCCAGCAGCCAAACGGGACCAGGTGGGAATACGCAGTATTTT. Translated: CASSQTGPGGNTQYF. This chain connects TRBV4-3 to TRBJ2-3; D tentatively reads TRBD1 or TRBD2 (5 bases each). The CDR3 consists of 15 residues. The germline V gene has CDR1 LGHNA and CDR2 YSLEER. The germline V and J ends were trimmed by 2 bases and 7 bases, with 16 bases remaining between them.

Only a few counts were recorded for this clonotype. The genes are TRBV6-2 or TRBV6-3 and TRBJ1-1; no reliable D call. Germline-derived CDR1 and CDR2 are MNHEY and SVGEGT. The length of the CDR3 is 15 residues. V gave up 0 bases and J gave up 5 bases, with 13 bases separating them. CDR3 in amino acids: CASSYSLSARTEAFF. The CDR3 DNA is TGTGCCAGCAGTTACTCTCTTTCCGCCAGAACTGAAGCTTTCTTT.

This clonotype was counted many times. This chain connects TRBV28 to TRBJ2-7, with unresolved D. V was cut by 4 bases and J by 0 bases, with 7 bases left in between. Germline V gives CDR1 MDHEN, CDR2 SYDVKM. This CDR3 is 13 amino acids long. For the CDR3, the DNA is TGTGCCAGCAGTTACGGCGGCTCCTACGAGCAGTACTTC. This sequence encodes CASSYGGSYEQYF.

This clonotype turned up a few times. The rearrangement links TRBV3-1 to TRBJ2-4; D might be TRBD2 (6 bases). CDR1 LGHDT and CDR2 YNNKEL come from the germline V gene (reference sequence). CDR3 length: 15 residues. V gave up 1 base and J gave up 2 bases, with 9 bases separating them. The CDR3, as DNA: TGTGCCAGCAGCCAAGGGGCGGGGCCCAAAAACATTCAGTACTTC. It codes for CASSQGAGPKNIQYF.

J is TRBJ2-5 and V is TRBV4-2, with D perhaps matching TRBD2 (6 bases). Germline V gene lookup returns CDR1 LGHNA and CDR2 YNFKEQ. This CDR3 spans 16 amino acids. V gave up 0 bases and J gave up 1 base, with 12 bases separating them. The CDR3 region has the DNA TGTGCCAGCAGCCAAGATTTGGGGGGTGGCCAAGAGACCCAGTACTTC. Amino acid sequence: CASSQDLGGGQETQYF.

The sample holds a few counts of this clonotype. This sequence joins TRBV5-4 and TRBJ2-3, with 7 positions matching TRBD1. Germline trimming cut 0 bases from V and 6 bases from J; bases unmatched to any gene: 4. Germline V gene sequence: CDR1 SGHNT, CDR2 YYREEE (reference sequence). The CDR3 covers 14 residues. CDR3 residues: CASSLVDREDTQYF. CDR3 in DNA: TGTGCCAGCAGCTTGGTCGACAGGGAGGATACGCAGTATTTT. Variable domain in full (rest from reference TRBV5-4 and TRBJ2-3): ETGVTQSPTHLIKTRGQQVTLRCSSQSGHNTVSWYQQALGQGPQFIFQYYREEENGRGNFPPRFSGLQFPNYSSELNVNALELDDSALYLCASSLVDREDTQYFGPGTRLTVL.

This clonotype was counted at least ten times. The V call is TRBV12-3 or TRBV12-4, the J call TRBJ2-7, with D maybe TRBD2 (5 bases). Between the trimmed V and J ends, which lost 5 bases and 5 bases, there was a span of 16 bases. The CDR3 length is 14 residues. This CDR3 reads CASSPPSPGDEQYF. CDR3 sequence (DNA): TGTGCCAGCAGTCCCCCTTCCCCCGGGGACGAGCAGTACTTC.

V gene TRBV25-1 combines with J gene TRBJ1-1; perhaps TRBD1 as D (5 bases). Looked up from germline, CDR1 is MGHDK and CDR2 is SYGVNS. The CDR3 contains 16 residues. The V and J ends lost 6 bases and 1 base respectively, with 18 bases between them. For the CDR3, the DNA is TGTGCCAGCAGGGGGGGGTCTCGACACCAGAACACTGAAGCTTTCTTT. As protein: CASRGGSRHQNTEAFF.

This clonotype appeared many times. CDR3 in DNA: TGTGCCAGCAGCCAAGATAGGCCCGGGCTCAACACTGAAGCTTTCTTT. Its protein is CASSQDRPGLNTEAFF. The chain links TRBV3-1 to TRBJ1-1; D is ambiguous. The CDR3 covers 16 residues. Trimming removed 0 bases from V and 2 bases from J, with 13 bases in between. Germline assignment: CDR1 LGHDT and CDR2 YNNKEL (reference sequence). The full variable domain, rest sourced from reference TRBV3-1 and TRBJ1-1, is DTAVSQTPKYLVTQMGNDKSIKCEQNLGHDTMYWYKQDSKKFLKIMFSYNNKELIINETVPNRFSPKSPDKAHLNLHINSLELGDSAVYFCASSQDRPGLNTEAFFGQGTRLTVV.

This clonotype was observed many times. The V gene is TRBV11-3, the J gene TRBJ2-2; TRBD1 might be the D (6 bases). Germline-derived CDR1 and CDR2 are SGHNT and YENEEA. V was trimmed by 5 bases and J by 4 bases, leaving 17 bases between them. The CDR3 sequence is 16 residues long. DNA for the CDR3: TGTGCCAGCAGCGCTAGACGGGACACGGTCACCGGGGAGCTGTTTTTT. Translated, it gives CASSARRDTVTGELFF.

The table lists this clonotype with many counts. The V gene is TRBV20-1, the J gene TRBJ1-1; D is unclear. Between the trimmed V and J ends, which lost 3 bases and 2 bases, there was a span of 10 bases. In germline, CDR1 is DFQATT, CDR2 SNEGSKA (reference sequence). The CDR3 is made up of 13 amino acids. CDR3 DNA: TGCAGTGCTAGTGCTATTTTAAACACTGAAGCTTTCTTT. Amino acids: CSASAILNTEAFF.

In its sample, this clonotype was seen a few times. The chain recombines TRBV7-2 with TRBJ1-2; no clear D. The CDR3 has 13 amino acids. Deletions cut 4 bases from V and 8 bases from J, with 14 bases between. The germline CDR1 and CDR2 sequences are SGHTA and FQGNSA. The CDR3 nucleotides are TGTGCCAGCAGCTCGGACGTCGACCGGGGCTACACCTTC. Protein sequence: CASSSDVDRGYTF. The full variable domain, with the rest looked up from reference TRBV7-2 and TRBJ1-2, is GAGVSQSPSNKVTEKGKDVELRCDPISGHTALYWYRQSLGQGLEFLIYFQGNSAPDKSGLPSDRFSAERTGGSVSTLTIQRTQQEDSAVYLCASSSDVDRGYTFGSGTRLTVV.

The V call is TRBV3-1, the J call TRBJ1-2, with D possibly TRBD1 on 5 matching bases. The germline V and J ends were trimmed by 4 bases and 4 bases, with 16 bases remaining between them. The CDR3 consists of 15 residues. CDR1 LGHDT and CDR2 YNNKEL come from the germline V gene (reference sequence). The CDR3 DNA reads TGTGCCAGCAGCCTGGTGGACAAGGCGTTCTATGGCTACACCTTC. It yields the protein CASSLVDKAFYGYTF.

This chain joins TRBV9 and TRBJ2-5; D assignment may be TRBD1 or TRBD2 (6 bases each). The CDR3 is 15 residues long. V was clipped by 0 bases and J by 2 bases, with 11 bases between them. Germline CDR1 reads SGDLS; CDR2 reads YYNGEE. The CDR3 nucleotides are TGTGCCAGCAGCGTAGTAGGGGGGACACAAGAGACCCAGTACTTC. Residues: CASSVVGGTQETQYF.

This clonotype was counted at least ten times. The V and J genes are TRBV19 and TRBJ1-2; 10 bases fit TRBD1. This CDR3 comprises 17 residues. Unmatched junction bases numbered 17, after V lost 5 bases and J lost 8 bases. From germline, CDR1 is LNHDA and CDR2 SQIVND (reference sequence). CDR3 region: CASSPKGTGVSSRGYTF. DNA of the CDR3: TGTGCCAGTAGTCCGAAGGGGACAGGGGTCTCGTCTCGCGGCTACACCTTC.

V usage is TRBV20-1 and J usage is TRBJ1-1, with TRBD1 matching 7 bases. This CDR3 contains 16 residues. CDR1 DFQATT and CDR2 SNEGSKA come from the germline V gene (reference sequence). V lost 0 bases and J lost 1; bases outside the gene matches: 8. The DNA for the CDR3 is TGCAGTGCTAGAGACCTCCCGGGACAGACGAACACTGAAGCTTTCTTT. Its protein is CSARDLPGQTNTEAFF.